This T cell receptor beta chain stems from a study of blood T cell repertoires in COVID-19. About the study: Whether acute or convalescent, the COVID-19 samples came from the United States, Italy and Spain. Nucleic acid was either cDNA or gDNA, and it came from T cells, B-cell-depleted T cells, or PBMCs.

Authors' analysis steps: Counts of nucleated cells, estimated from reference gene primer amplification, were obtained. Repertoires were generated with immunoSEQ multiplex PCR, while TCRdb's copy carries only in-frame clones and drops some. From that table come the V and J calls and clone size; the DNA was used to work out D and trimming. The repertoire consists of around 130,000 clones, with more than 75% occurring once and the leading ten covering more than 5%. V lost 10 bases, J lost 3 bases, and 3 bases stayed unmatched. The germline CDR1 and CDR2 sequences are SNHLY and FYNNEI. This CDR3 region has 12 residues.

Material for sequencing was peripheral blood. The clonotype was recovered from a human donor in a cohort sampled during active COVID-19. The chain has TRBV2 and TRBJ2-7, with 10 bases lining up with TRBD1. In DNA form, the CDR3 reads TGTGCCACTAGGACAGGGGGCTACGAGCAGTACTTC. Encoded protein: CATRTGGYEQYF.